This T cell receptor (beta chain) originates from a study of T cells after yellow fever vaccination. Study background: Researchers used SMART-Seq v4 Ultra Low Input to prepare fractions that had low cell numbers. Study conclusions and caveats: Within FACS-sorted repertoires, abundant clonotypes contaminating from the bulk population could be present. Most primary-vaccination clones recurred post-booster (approximately 95% CD4, roughly 90% CD8).

This clonotype was detected ten times or more. The antigen remains undetermined. The authors made TCR cDNA by 5'RACE template switching, adding a universal primer site and UMIs. TCRdb used MiXCR to reprocess the 5' RACE reads, holding one entry per CDR3 protein. This sample yields some 250,000 distinct CDR3 sequences, of which more than 3.5% are seen a single time; around a fifth belongs to the top ten. From germline, CDR1 is SGHTA and CDR2 FQGNSA. The length of the CDR3 is 14 residues. The V and J ends lost 5 bases and 8 bases, in that order; junction bases with no gene match: 11. This receptor was identified in a man aged 18 to 30 who received the YFV17D yellow fever vaccine. V and J are TRBV7-2 and TRBJ1-2; TRBD1 agrees at 7 bases. The source material was PBMCs, sampled 15 days after the yellow fever booster vaccination. The CDR3 sequence is CASSTPTGYKGYTF. The CDR3 bases are TGTGCCAGCAGCACCCCGACAGGGTATAAGGGCTACACCTTC.